This T cell receptor beta chain was profiled in a study of response to subunit inactivated influenza vaccine. Broader study findings: Researchers suggested that each seasonal influenza vaccination recruits few new T cells.

With respect to this clonotype: What it binds is unknown.

V shed 5 bases, J shed 0 bases, and the junction held 3 bases outside the gene matches. The CDR3 is 15 amino acids. Per germline, CDR1 SGHTA and CDR2 FQGNSA. Each CDR3 protein is one row after TCRdb ran MiXCR on the RT-PCR reads. This repertoire shows 500,000 or so distinct CDR3 sequences, approximately 15% found once; its top ten account for over 2.5%. J is TRBJ2-5 and V is TRBV7-2, with 10 bases aligning to TRBD2. The receptor was derived from a man between 50 and 75 years old who received an inactivated influenza vaccine. Specimen: CD4+ T cells sorted from PBMCs, collected less than 30 months after vaccination. CDR3 sequence reads: CASSVSGGNQETQYF. CDR3 DNA: TGTGCCAGCAGCGTTAGCGGGGGGAACCAAGAGACCCAGTACTTC.